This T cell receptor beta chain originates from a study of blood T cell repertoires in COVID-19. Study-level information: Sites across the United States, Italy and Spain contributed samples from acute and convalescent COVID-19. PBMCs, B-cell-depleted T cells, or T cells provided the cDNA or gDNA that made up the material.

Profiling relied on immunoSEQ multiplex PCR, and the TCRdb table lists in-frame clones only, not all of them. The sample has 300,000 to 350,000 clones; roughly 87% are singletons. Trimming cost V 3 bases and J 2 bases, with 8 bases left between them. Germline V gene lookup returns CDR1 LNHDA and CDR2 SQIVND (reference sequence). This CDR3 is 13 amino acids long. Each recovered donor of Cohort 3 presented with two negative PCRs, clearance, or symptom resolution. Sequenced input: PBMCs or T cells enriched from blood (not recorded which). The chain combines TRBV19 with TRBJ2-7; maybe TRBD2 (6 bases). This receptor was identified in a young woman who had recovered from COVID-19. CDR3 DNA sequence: TGTGCCAGTAGTATGGGACTTGCCTACGAGCAGTACTTC. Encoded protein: CASSMGLAYEQYF.